These 29 T cell receptor beta chains came from one sample sequenced in a study of human T cells and chemical hapten exposure. Documented time point: healthy volunteer bleed at 6 weeks. It was from unfractionated whole blood that total RNA was extracted. TCRdb used MiXCR to reprocess the RACE reads, holding one entry per CDR3 protein. The table shows fewer than 85,000 distinct CDR3 sequences, with 8.6% occurring only once. Sequenced input: whole blood. The receptors shown here come from a male donor in good health. Some clones in this sample may be carry-over from other donors' samples.

This clonotype has a handful of counts. The chain uses TRBV12-3 or TRBV12-4 and TRBJ2-5, with 8 bases identical to TRBD1. V was pared by 3 bases and J by 5 bases, with 5 bases of the junction left unmatched. The length of the CDR3 is 14 residues. CDR3 in amino acids: CASSLTGALETQYF. The CDR3, as DNA: TGTGCCAGCAGTTTGACAGGGGCGCTGGAGACCCAGTACTTC.

The V and J genes are TRBV12-3 or TRBV12-4 and TRBJ2-3, with 11 bases aligning to TRBD2. V shed 7 bases and J 5 bases; nucleotides not matched to a gene: 11. This CDR3 is 16 amino acids long. The CDR3, as DNA: TGTGCCAGCACCTTTAGCGGGAGGGCCTCAGGAGATACGCAGTATTTT. Translating gives CASTFSGRASGDTQYF.

A few counts support this clonotype. CDR3 loop: CASSLDGRWGQYF. The CDR3, as DNA: TGTGCCAGCAGCTTGGACGGGCGGTGGGGGCAGTACTTC. The gene calls are TRBV7-9 and TRBJ2-7; no definite D call. Per germline, CDR1 SEHNR and CDR2 FQNEAQ (reference sequence). There are 13 residues in the CDR3. V shed 3 bases and J shed 9 bases, with 15 bases lying between them.

The chain couples TRBV30 to TRBJ1-5, with a possible D match to TRBD1 (6 bases). From germline, CDR1 is GTSNPN and CDR2 SVGIG (reference sequence). Trimming stripped 0 bases from V and 2 bases from J, with 11 bases between. The CDR3 length is 15 residues. CDR3 residues: CAWSVGGRGNQPQHF. The DNA for the CDR3 is TGTGCCTGGAGTGTTGGGGGGCGCGGCAATCAGCCCCAGCATTTT.

This clonotype showed up just a few times. J is TRBJ2-3 and V is TRBV30, with TRBD2 identical over 8 bases. The CDR3 loop spans 15 amino acids. Germline V gene lookup returns CDR1 GTSNPN and CDR2 SVGIG (reference sequence). Trimming took 1 base from V and 6 from J; bases not matched to a gene: 9. The CDR3 region has the DNA TGTGCCTGGAGTGCGTTTGAGCGGGAGTGGGATACGCAGTATTTT. As protein: CAWSAFEREWDTQYF.

A few counts support this clonotype. The V and J genes are TRBV10-2 and TRBJ2-3; a weak D match, TRBD1 (6 bases). From germline, CDR1 is WSHSY and CDR2 SAAADI. The length of the CDR3 is 15 residues. V was trimmed by 6 bases and J by 0 bases, leaving 13 bases between them. The CDR3 region is CASRLTGPSTDTQYF. DNA for the CDR3: TGCGCCAGCAGACTGACAGGACCTAGCACAGATACGCAGTATTTT.

The rearrangement links TRBV14 to TRBJ2-3; the D gene is possibly TRBD1 (6 bases). There are 16 residues in the CDR3. Trimming shortened V by 0 bases and J by 9 bases, and 19 bases separated the two germline ends. The germline V gene has CDR1 SGHDN and CDR2 FVKESK. Here the CDR3 reads CASSQDLPDRKRTQYF. In DNA, the CDR3 is TGTGCCAGCAGCCAAGATCTTCCCGACAGGAAAAGAACGCAGTATTTT.

This chain connects TRBV6-2 or TRBV6-3 to TRBJ1-5; D perhaps matches TRBD1 (6 bases). This CDR3 is 16 amino acids long. V lost 4 bases to trimming and J lost 1 base, with 14 bases between them. The germline V gene has CDR1 MNHEY and CDR2 SVGEGT. CDR3 loop: CASSLSWQGSNQPQHF. In DNA, the CDR3 is TGTGCCAGCAGTTTGTCCTGGCAGGGGAGCAATCAGCCCCAGCATTTT.

The rearrangement joins TRBV20-1 to TRBJ2-3, with D possibly matching TRBD2 (6 bases). Germline-derived CDR1 and CDR2 are DFQATT and SNEGSKA (reference sequence). The CDR3 extends over 14 amino acids. The ends were cut back, 6 bases at V and 1 base at J, with 14 bases in the middle. As DNA, the CDR3 is TGCAGTGCCCGGTTCGGGAGAGGCACAGATACGCAGTATTTT. It yields the protein CSARFGRGTDTQYF.

The chain joins TRBV29-1 to TRBJ2-7; D tentatively reads TRBD1 or TRBD2 (5 bases each). Germline CDR1 and CDR2: SQVTM and ANQGSEA. The CDR3 runs to 12 residues. Trimming shortened V by 1 base and J by 3 bases, and 7 bases separated the two germline ends. The CDR3 spells CSVEAGSYEQYF. The CDR3, as DNA: TGCAGCGTTGAAGCAGGGAGCTACGAGCAGTACTTC.

This clonotype occurred once. V usage is TRBV12-3 or TRBV12-4 and J usage is TRBJ1-1; D gene uncertain. V lost 8 bases and J lost 5, with 9 bases in between. This CDR3 contains 11 residues. CDR3 in amino acids: CASEVGTEAFF. The CDR3 nucleotides read TGTGCCAGCGAGGTTGGGACTGAAGCTTTCTTT.

The chain recombines TRBV12-3 or TRBV12-4 with TRBJ1-1, with 8 bases lining up with TRBD1. Trimming took 3 bases from V and 2 from J; bases not matched to a gene: 5. The CDR3 contains 15 residues. Here the CDR3 reads CASSFPQGANTEAFF. The CDR3 DNA follows: TGTGCCAGCAGTTTCCCCCAGGGGGCCAACACTGAAGCTTTCTTT.

This clonotype was detected a few times. The chain joins TRBV7-2 to TRBJ1-6; 7 bases are a match to TRBD1. This CDR3 is 16 amino acids long. Germline V gene lookup returns CDR1 SGHTA and CDR2 FQGNSA. V shed 2 bases, J shed 14 bases, and the junction held 15 bases outside the gene matches. CDR3 sequence: CASSLLSGGLGKALHF. Here the CDR3 DNA reads TGTGCCAGCAGCTTATTATCAGGGGGGCTTGGGAAAGCCCTCCACTTT.

This clonotype was seen ten or more times. The gene calls are TRBV27 and TRBJ1-2, with 10 nucleotides matching TRBD1. Germline-derived CDR1 and CDR2 are MNHEY and SMNVEV (reference sequence). V lost 9 bases, J lost 0 bases, and 7 bases stayed unmatched. The CDR3 runs to 15 residues. CDR3 in DNA: TGTGCCAGTTACGACAGGGGGCTCGCTAACTATGGCTACACCTTC. Its protein is CASYDRGLANYGYTF.

The rearrangement links TRBV7-2 to TRBJ2-1; TRBD2 matches at 9 bases. V was clipped by 2 bases and J by 0 bases; unmatched bases: 5. There are 17 residues in the CDR3. Per the germline V gene, CDR1 is SGHTA and CDR2 is FQGNSA. CDR3 DNA sequence: TGTGCCAGCAGCTTAACTAGCGGGCCGATCTCCTACAATGAGCAGTTCTTC. Its protein is CASSLTSGPISYNEQFF.

This clonotype was counted only a few times. The V gene is TRBV9, the J gene TRBJ1-6, with D perhaps TRBD1 (6 bases). The CDR3 runs to 15 residues. Germline assignment: CDR1 SGDLS and CDR2 YYNGEE. Trimming left V 0 bases short and J 8 bases short, with 12 bases between. CDR3 nucleotides: TGTGCCAGCAGCGTAGGTCCAGGGGTAGATTCACCCCTCCACTTT. It specifies CASSVGPGVDSPLHF.

The rearrangement joins TRBV20-1 to TRBJ2-1, with 11 positions matching TRBD2. CDR1 is DFQATT, CDR2 SNEGSKA, per germline (reference sequence). The V segment lost 3 bases and the J segment 3 bases; nucleotides outside the gene matches: 4. The CDR3 has 15 residues. The DNA for the CDR3 is TGCAGTGCTAGTCCCACTAGCGGGAGCTACAATGAGCAGTTCTTC. This sequence encodes CSASPTSGSYNEQFF.

This chain connects TRBV10-3 to TRBJ2-7; 7 bases line up with TRBD1. Germline V gene lookup returns CDR1 ENHRY and CDR2 SYGVKD. After removal of 4 bases from V and 5 bases from J, the junction contained 8 bases not matched to a gene. The CDR3 is 14 amino acids. The CDR3 DNA is TGTGCCATCAGTGCCCCACAGGGGATCGACGAGCAGTACTTC. This codes for CAISAPQGIDEQYF.

The chain has TRBV5-1 and TRBJ2-3, with 8 positions matching TRBD2. V was clipped by 2 bases and J by 1 base; unmatched bases: 3. The CDR3 is 15 residues long. Germline V CDR1 and CDR2: SGHRS, YFSETQ. The CDR3, as DNA: TGCGCCAGCAGCTTCGAGACTAGCGGCACAGATACGCAGTATTTT. Translation: CASSFETSGTDTQYF.

The chain uses TRBV5-1 and TRBJ2-7; D ambiguous. Trimming shortened V by 0 bases and J by 5 bases, and 15 bases separated the two germline ends. The CDR3 is 15 residues long. Per the germline V gene, CDR1 is SGHRS and CDR2 is YFSETQ. In nucleotides, the CDR3 is TGCGCCAGCAGCTTGGAGGTGGGAACCATCAACGAGCAGTACTTC. Translating it yields CASSLEVGTINEQYF.

For this clonotype: The final CDR3 position lacks the conserved phenylalanine or tryptophan, pointing to a likely read error. The CDR3 nucleotides read TGTGCCAGCAGCCCGCGGACTAGCGGGACGGAGGATACGCAGTATTTG. It specifies CASSPRTSGTEDTQYL. The rearrangement links TRBV7-9 to TRBJ2-3, with 12 bases identical to TRBD2. CDR3 length: 16 amino acids. V dropped 5 bases and J dropped 6; count of bases not matched to a gene: 9. CDR1 and CDR2 (germline): SEHNR, FQNEAQ (reference sequence).

The chain couples TRBV5-6 to TRBJ1-2, with D unresolved. The V end was cut by 1 base, the J end by 10 bases, with 8 bases between. Germline values: CDR1 SGHDT, CDR2 YYEEEE. The CDR3 runs 11 residues. The CDR3 nucleotides are TGTGCCAGCAGCTTGTCAACGGCCTACACCTTC. Its translation is CASSLSTAYTF.

V and J are TRBV12-3 or TRBV12-4 and TRBJ2-2, with 8 nucleotides matching TRBD1. Losses at the gene ends were 6 bases for V and 2 bases for J; bases not matched to a gene: 2. The CDR3 runs to 14 residues. CDR3 coding DNA: TGTGCCAGCAGGGACAGGGTCAACACCGGGGAGCTGTTTTTT. It encodes CASRDRVNTGELFF.

This clonotype was detected a few times. The gene calls are TRBV2 and TRBJ1-5; D is perhaps TRBD1 (5 bases). CDR1 and CDR2 from the germline V gene are SNHLY and FYNNEI. V was cut by 6 bases and J by 0 bases, with 12 bases left in between. The length of the CDR3 is 15 residues. The CDR3 bases are TGTGCCAGCAGGGAGACAGAAAATAGCAATCAGCCCCAGCATTTT. Its protein product is CASRETENSNQPQHF.

The sample holds many counts of this clonotype. The chain combines TRBV7-8 with TRBJ1-5, with D maybe TRBD1 (5 bases). The germline V gene has CDR1 SGHVS and CDR2 FQNEAQ. This CDR3 spans 14 amino acids. The ends were cut back, 1 base at V and 12 bases at J, with 16 bases in the middle. CDR3 sequence (DNA): TGTGCCAGCAGCTTAGTTGTAGCGCCAGGGCACCAGCATTTT. Protein sequence: CASSLVVAPGHQHF. Full variable domain (outside the CDR3, taken from reference TRBV7-8 and TRBJ1-5): GAGVSQSPRYKVAKRGQDVALRCDPISGHVSLFWYQQALGQGPEFLTYFQNEAQLDKSGLPSDRFFAERPEGSVSTLKIQRTQQEDSAVYLCASSLVVAPGHQHFGDGTRLSIL.

This clonotype has a handful of counts. V gene TRBV12-5 combines with J gene TRBJ1-3; 7 bases agree with TRBD1. V shed 4 bases, J shed 2 bases, and the junction held 5 bases outside the gene matches. The CDR3 is made up of 15 amino acids. Per the germline V gene, CDR1 is LGHNT and CDR2 is FRNRAP. CDR3 nucleotide sequence: TGTGCTAGTGGTTCTGGGCAGGGGGCTGGAAACACCATATATTTT. This sequence encodes CASGSGQGAGNTIYF.

This clonotype was found many times. The J gene is TRBJ2-5, the V gene TRBV14; D ambiguous. Germline loops: CDR1 SGHDN, CDR2 FVKESK. V shed 1 base and J shed 0 bases, with 6 bases lying between them. This CDR3 has 14 amino acids. The CDR3 DNA sequence: TGTGCCAGCAGCCAAGTTCGGGACCAAGAGACCCAGTACTTC. Translated: CASSQVRDQETQYF.

The chain combines TRBV6-5 with TRBJ2-7; the D gene could be TRBD1 or TRBD2 (5 bases each). The CDR3 is made up of 15 amino acids. Germline loops: CDR1 MNHEY, CDR2 SVGAGI. Trimming took off 0 bases at V and 3 bases at J, with 12 bases between the two ends. The CDR3 spells CASSYSTGRGYEQYF. DNA for the CDR3: TGTGCCAGCAGTTACTCAACGGGACGGGGCTACGAGCAGTACTTC.

V gene TRBV6-1 combines with J gene TRBJ2-3; D remains ambiguous. Germline V CDR1 and CDR2: MNHNS, SASEGT. The CDR3 runs to 15 residues. Trimming cost V 3 bases and J 3 bases, with 13 bases left between them. The CDR3 loop reads CASSDSLGRTDTQYF. The CDR3 region has the DNA TGTGCCAGCAGTGACTCGTTGGGTCGAACAGATACGCAGTATTTT.